A single TCR beta chain is shown here with its context. What it binds is not known. This entry is derived from a study of identical twins. TCRdb redid the calling of the 5' RACE reads with MiXCR, one entry per CDR3 protein. This sample has 700,000 or so distinct CDR3 sequences, with about 20% found just once. Findings of the study overall: Out-of-frame alpha sequences shared by twins showed excess low generation probability. Without tracking the same donors, conclusions rested on cross-sectional statistical analysis.

These same data were also listed under a study on T cells expressing NK-cell markers. This second report adds: The contribution of dominant NKG2C+ clonotypes to CD8+ T cells in about 6 donors was roughly 1.0-7.0%.

This sequence originates from a woman aged 18-35 years in good health. Sequenced input: PBMCs.

The chain's CDR3 is CASSFSTEQYF. The CDR3 coding sequence is TGTGCCAGCAGTTTCTCGACCGAGCAGTACTTC. The chain has TRBV12-3 or TRBV12-4 and TRBJ2-7; D unclear. Between the trimmed V and J ends, which lost 3 bases and 6 bases, there was a span of 6 bases. The CDR3 loop spans 11 amino acids.